This T cell receptor (beta chain) comes out of a study of T cells after yellow fever vaccination. Study-level points and caveats: Abundant clonotypes (contaminants from the bulk population) could be present in FACS-sorted repertoires.

On this clonotype: Antigen: not known.

TCRdb re-derived calls from the 5' RACE reads in MiXCR, one entry per CDR3 protein. The sample lists some 250,000 distinct CDR3 sequences; 3.6% were seen once. This CDR3 comprises 17 residues. The ends were cut back, 3 bases at V and 4 bases at J, with 20 bases in the middle. Germline CDR1 is SGHAT and CDR2 is FQNNGV. This clonotype originated in a man aged 18 to 30 who received the YFV17D yellow fever vaccine. The chain couples TRBV11-2 to TRBJ2-3, with D perhaps matching TRBD2 (7 bases). The sequences come from PBMCs, collected 15 days after the yellow fever booster vaccination. The CDR3 sequence is CASSFLASGGAADTQYF. The CDR3 DNA reads as TGTGCCAGCAGCTTCTTAGCATCTGGGGGGGCCGCAGATACGCAGTATTTT.